These 21 T cell receptor beta chains were sequenced from one sample in a study of CD8 T cells in ankylosing spondylitis. Broader study findings: Apparently characteristic of ankylosing spondylitis blood was a TCR beta motif (eight highly homologous variants).

TCRdb used MiXCR to reprocess the 5' RACE reads, holding one entry per CDR3 protein. The data contain some 450,000 distinct CDR3 sequences, roughly a sixth of them singletons. These TCRs are of unknown antigen specificity. Sample: blood, either unsorted or a sorted T cell fraction (not recorded which). These receptors originate from a male donor with ankylosing spondylitis.

The rearrangement links TRBV20-1 to TRBJ1-2; the D gene is possibly TRBD1 (5 bases). Germline CDR1 and CDR2: DFQATT and SNEGSKA (reference sequence). V was clipped by 3 bases and J by 3 bases, with 8 bases between them. The CDR3 extends over 12 amino acids. Written as DNA, the CDR3 is TGCAGTGCTAGGATGGGGGACTATGGCTACACCTTC. Amino acids: CSARMGDYGYTF.

This clonotype was detected only a few times. This chain connects TRBV20-1 to TRBJ2-1; TRBD1 matches at 7 bases. The ends lost 0 bases at V and 6 bases at J; junction bases unmatched: 5. There are 14 residues in the CDR3. CDR1 is DFQATT and CDR2 is SNEGSKA in the germline V gene (reference sequence). CDR3 DNA: TGCAGTGCTAGAGATCTAGGGGGCCTCAATGAGCAGTTCTTC. Translation: CSARDLGGLNEQFF.

The CDR3 is CSAPDRESYNSPLHF. In DNA form, the CDR3 reads TGCAGTGCCCCGGACAGGGAATCCTATAATTCACCCCTCCACTTT. The rearrangement joins TRBV20-1 to TRBJ1-6; 8 nucleotides align to TRBD1. In germline, CDR1 is DFQATT, CDR2 SNEGSKA (reference sequence). V lost 6 bases, J lost 1 base, and 5 bases stayed unmatched. The CDR3 length is 15 residues.

The V gene is TRBV3-1, the J gene TRBJ2-2; the match to TRBD2 covers 7 bases. The J segment lost 1 base and the V segment lost 1 base, leaving 3 bases of the junction unmatched. This CDR3 spans 16 amino acids. From germline, CDR1 is LGHDT and CDR2 YNNKEL (reference sequence). Here the CDR3 reads CASSQGLARNTGELFF. The CDR3 bases are TGTGCCAGCAGCCAAGGACTAGCACGGAACACCGGGGAGCTGTTTTTT.

J is TRBJ2-5 and V is TRBV7-6; D unresolved. V was cut by 5 bases and J by 6 bases, with 13 bases left in between. CDR3 length equals 13 residues. From germline, CDR1 is SGHVS and CDR2 FNYEAQ. This CDR3 is CASSPATGQTQYF. As DNA, the CDR3 is TGTGCCAGCAGCCCAGCTACCGGACAGACCCAGTACTTC.

The sample holds a few counts of this clonotype. The chain employs TRBV20-1 and TRBJ1-2; weak D call: TRBD1 (5 bases). Germline V gene sequence: CDR1 DFQATT, CDR2 SNEGSKA (reference sequence). The CDR3 sequence is 14 residues long. V shed 0 bases and J shed 5 bases, with 13 bases lying between them. Here the CDR3 DNA reads TGCAGTGCTAGAGAGGCTATGGGGCGTTATGGCTACACCTTC. Translation: CSAREAMGRYGYTF.

This clonotype occurred a few times. V and J are TRBV29-1 and TRBJ1-2; 9 bases are shared with TRBD1. The J segment lost 1 base and the V segment lost 6 bases, leaving 9 bases of the junction unmatched. Germline loops: CDR1 SQVTM, CDR2 ANQGSEA. This CDR3 has 15 residues. This CDR3 is CSVEGQGLFNYGYTF. The CDR3 DNA is TGCAGCGTGGAGGGACAGGGTTTATTTAACTATGGCTACACCTTC.

The V gene is TRBV12-3 or TRBV12-4, the J gene TRBJ1-2; 8 nucleotides match TRBD1. The CDR3 covers 14 residues. Trimming cost V 5 bases and J 7 bases; bases outside gene matches: 9. The CDR3 sequence is CASSSWTGMGGYTF. The CDR3 coding sequence is TGTGCCAGCAGTAGCTGGACAGGGATGGGTGGCTACACCTTC.

This clonotype has only a few counts. V usage is TRBV7-2 and J usage is TRBJ2-3; 10 bases line up with TRBD2. There are 16 residues in the CDR3. Trimming took 0 bases from V and 4 from J; bases not matched to a gene: 4. From germline, CDR1 is SGHTA and CDR2 FQGNSA. The CDR3 nucleotides read TGTGCCAGCAGCTTAGCGGCTAGCGGGAGACCAGATACGCAGTATTTT. Its translation is CASSLAASGRPDTQYF. Drawing the rest from reference TRBV7-2 and TRBJ2-3, the complete variable domain is GAGVSQSPSNKVTEKGKDVELRCDPISGHTALYWYRQSLGQGLEFLIYFQGNSAPDKSGLPSDRFSAERTGGSVSTLTIQRTQQEDSAVYLCASSLAASGRPDTQYFGPGTRLTVL.

This clonotype was seen a few times. The genes are TRBV29-1 and TRBJ2-7; no firm D call. V gave up 4 bases and J gave up 0 bases, with 10 bases separating them. The CDR3 sequence is 13 residues long. Germline V CDR1 and CDR2: SQVTM, ANQGSEA. CDR3 loop: CSVVLLSSYEQYF. The CDR3 coding sequence is TGCAGCGTTGTTCTCCTAAGCTCCTACGAGCAGTACTTC.

The J gene is TRBJ1-3, the V gene TRBV20-1, with D tentatively TRBD1 (5 bases). The CDR3 length is 13 residues. Germline CDR1 DFQATT, CDR2 SNEGSKA (reference sequence). The V gene lost 7 bases and the J gene lost 2 bases, with 12 bases spanning the gap. CDR3 sequence (DNA): TGCAGTGTTAGCCAGGGCCCTGGAAACACCATATATTTT. It translates to CSVSQGPGNTIYF.

The chain employs TRBV10-3 and TRBJ2-7; no reliable D call. Trimming shortened V by 10 bases and J by 3 bases, and 13 bases separated the two germline ends. The CDR3 is made up of 12 amino acids. CDR1 and CDR2 (germline): ENHRY, SYGVKD. Here the CDR3 reads CATGYGYYEQYF. CDR3 coding DNA: TGTGCCACCGGGTACGGGTACTACGAGCAGTACTTC.

The CDR3 coding sequence is TGTGCCACCAGCAGGGACCTCGCGGGCTACACTGAAGCTTTCTTT. Its protein is CATSRDLAGYTEAFF. The chain uses TRBV15 and TRBJ1-1; D is uncertain. CDR1 LNHNV and CDR2 YYDKDF come from the germline V gene (reference sequence). V lost 3 bases and J lost 3, with 14 bases in between. This CDR3 has 15 residues.

This clonotype came up many times. The chain links TRBV18 to TRBJ2-1; unclear D gene. The CDR3 is 17 residues long. CDR1 and CDR2 (germline): KGHSH, LQKENI. V lost 8 bases and J 5 bases, leaving 25 bases between the germline ends. The DNA of the CDR3 is TGTGCCAGCGCCCCGTTTTTGGGTCTTGGTGCGGACAATGAGCAGTTCTTC. Translation gives CASAPFLGLGADNEQFF. Looking up the rest from reference TRBV18 and TRBJ2-1 gives the full variable domain: NAGVMQNPRHLVRRRGQEARLRCSPMKGHSHVYWYRQLPEEGLKFMVYLQKENIIDESGMPKERFSAEFPKEGPSILRIQQVVRGDSAAYFCASAPFLGLGADNEQFFGPGTRLTVL.

This clonotype was seen more than once but under ten times. The V and J genes are TRBV20-1 and TRBJ2-1; TRBD2 agrees at 11 bases. The CDR3 length is 18 residues. V lost 0 bases to trimming and J lost 8 bases; unmatched junction nucleotides: 15. Germline CDR1 and CDR2: DFQATT and SNEGSKA (reference sequence). CDR3 nucleotides: TGCAGTGCTAGAGATCGGCTTTTAACTAGCGGGAGCTGGGATGAGCAGTTCTTC. Translated: CSARDRLLTSGSWDEQFF.

This clonotype showed up just a few times. This chain joins TRBV12-3 or TRBV12-4 and TRBJ1-2; D is ambiguous. This CDR3 is 14 amino acids long. Trimming left V 2 bases short and J 0 bases short, with 7 bases between. As DNA, the CDR3 is TGTGCCAGCAGTTTAAAGGGAACTAACTATGGCTACACCTTC. Translated, it gives CASSLKGTNYGYTF.

The V gene is TRBV6-1, the J gene TRBJ1-2; 9 bases fit TRBD1. Germline CDR1 MNHNS, CDR2 SASEGT. The CDR3 runs 16 residues. Germline trimming cut 6 bases from V and 4 bases from J; bases unmatched to any gene: 12. In DNA, the CDR3 is TGTGCCAGCAGCCTATCTGGACAGGGGCGGATCTATGGCTACACCTTC. Encoded protein: CASSLSGQGRIYGYTF.

This chain connects TRBV2 to TRBJ2-1; TRBD2 might be the D (5 bases). This CDR3 is 13 amino acids long. The V gene's germline CDR1 is SNHLY and CDR2 FYNNEI. V lost 7 bases, J lost 6 bases, and 13 bases lay in between. CDR3 in amino acids: CASNRGGLNEQFF. The CDR3 bases are TGTGCCAGCAACCGGGGTGGACTCAATGAGCAGTTCTTC.

This chain links TRBV7-9 with TRBJ2-5; D remains ambiguous. The CDR3 consists of 14 residues. Germline V gene lookup returns CDR1 SEHNR and CDR2 FQNEAQ (reference sequence). V was clipped by 2 bases and J by 5 bases, with 12 bases between them. The DNA for the CDR3 is TGTGCCAGCAGCTTAACGTTGGGCCGGGAGACCCAGTACTTC. It yields the protein CASSLTLGRETQYF.

The chain couples TRBV3-1 to TRBJ2-1, with TRBD2 matching 11 bases. V lost 6 bases to trimming and J lost 0 bases; unmatched junction nucleotides: 7. Germline V lookup: CDR1 LGHDT, CDR2 YNNKEL (reference sequence). The CDR3 runs 17 residues. The CDR3 here is CASSGLAGPSSYNEQFF. The CDR3 bases are TGTGCCAGCAGTGGACTAGCGGGCCCGAGCTCCTACAATGAGCAGTTCTTC.

This sequence joins TRBV5-1 and TRBJ1-1; the D gene is possibly TRBD1 (5 bases). The CDR3 runs to 15 residues. The germline gives CDR1 SGHRS, CDR2 YFSETQ. V lost 7 bases, J lost 1 base, and 17 bases lay in between. The DNA of the CDR3 is TGCGCCAGCTCCAAGCTGGGCAGGGAGAACACTGAAGCTTTCTTT. This translates into CASSKLGRENTEAFF.